Each of the 17 T cell receptor beta chains below was sequenced from the same sample in a study of Graves' ophthalmopathy and Graves' hyperthyroidism. Amplification from RNA transcripts yielded the TCR beta CDR3 regions. The first round was an RT-PCR with HTBI primers, and the second round was a multiplex PCR. TCRdb itself ran the multiplex PCR reads through MiXCR, one entry per CDR3 protein. The sample has 300,000 or so distinct CDR3 sequences; roughly a sixth are singletons. The sample comprised peripheral blood. The receptors stem from an adult man with Graves' ophthalmopathy.

This clonotype was recorded many times. V usage is TRBV12-3 or TRBV12-4 and J usage is TRBJ2-7; 8 bases match TRBD2. The CDR3 contains 13 residues. V gave up 7 bases and J gave up 1 base; unmatched junction bases: 3. As DNA, the CDR3 is TGTGCCAGCACCCGCGGGGGGTCCTACGAGCAGTACTTC. Its protein is CASTRGGSYEQYF.

This clonotype was seen many times. The rearrangement links TRBV6-1 to TRBJ1-5; D unclear. The V end lost 3 bases, the J end lost 1 base, and 10 bases lay between the germline ends. Germline assignment: CDR1 MNHNS and CDR2 SASEGT. The CDR3 runs to 15 residues. CDR3: CASSDSGQSNQPQHF. CDR3 DNA sequence: TGTGCCAGCAGTGACAGTGGCCAGAGCAATCAGCCCCAGCATTTT.

This clonotype was counted at least ten times. The rearrangement links TRBV12-5 to TRBJ1-2; possible D gene TRBD1, 5 bases. The V and J ends lost 3 bases and 4 bases respectively, with 18 bases between them. CDR1 is LGHNT and CDR2 is FRNRAP in the germline V gene. The CDR3 sequence is 16 residues long. The CDR3 DNA follows: TGTGCTAGTGGTTTCCCGACAGTCTGGGATGGCTATGGCTACACCTTC. Encoded protein: CASGFPTVWDGYGYTF.

At least ten counts were recorded for this clonotype. The genes are TRBV6-2 or TRBV6-3 and TRBJ1-1, with D tentatively TRBD1 (5 bases). V was trimmed by 2 bases and J by 1 base, leaving 8 bases between them. The CDR3 covers 14 residues. Germline CDR1 MNHEY, CDR2 SVGEGT. The CDR3 spells CASSYGHQNTEAFF. The CDR3 bases are TGTGCCAGCAGTTACGGACATCAGAACACTGAAGCTTTCTTT.

This clonotype has at least ten counts. The rearrangement joins TRBV20-1 to TRBJ1-1; D might be TRBD1 (6 bases). The V gene lost 5 bases and the J gene lost 0 bases, with 13 bases spanning the gap. This CDR3 has 14 residues. Germline lookup yields CDR1 DFQATT and CDR2 SNEGSKA (reference sequence). The CDR3 region has the DNA TGCAGTGCTCCCAAGGGGGGGATGAACACTGAAGCTTTCTTT. Protein product: CSAPKGGMNTEAFF.

This clonotype was picked up many times. This rearrangement joins TRBV4-1 to TRBJ1-2, with 7 bases identical to TRBD1. Germline values: CDR1 MGHRA, CDR2 YSYEKL. CDR3 size: 17 residues. With V trimmed by 3 bases and J by 3 bases, 13 bases remained unmatched. For the CDR3, the DNA is TGCGCCAGCAGCCACCCTCAACGGGACAGTGGGGACTATGGCTACACCTTC. It yields the protein CASSHPQRDSGDYGYTF.

The V and J genes are TRBV20-1 and TRBJ2-7; no reliable D call. CDR1 is DFQATT, CDR2 SNEGSKA, per germline (reference sequence). The V and J ends lost 1 base and 7 bases respectively, with 17 bases between them. The CDR3 covers 14 residues. The CDR3 loop is CSARVRSLSGEQYF. The DNA of the CDR3 is TGCAGTGCTAGAGTCCGGTCGTTGAGTGGGGAGCAGTACTTC.

This clonotype was observed many times. CDR3 in amino acids: CSAGGGSNTEAFF. For the CDR3, the DNA is TGCAGTGCTGGAGGGGGGTCGAACACTGAAGCTTTCTTT. This chain uses TRBV20-1 with TRBJ1-1; possibly TRBD1 for D (6 bases). The CDR3 is 13 residues long. Trimming pared 5 bases from V and 1 base from J, leaving 11 bases between. Germline CDR1 DFQATT, CDR2 SNEGSKA (reference sequence).

This clonotype was detected ten times or more. The rearrangement links TRBV13 to TRBJ1-2, with 8 positions matching TRBD1. This CDR3 has 16 amino acids. Germline CDR1 reads PRHDT; CDR2 reads FYEKMQ (reference sequence). The trim removed 4 bases at V and 2 bases at J, leaving 9 bases unmatched. The CDR3 nucleotides are TGTGCCAGCAGCTCTGAGACAGGGGTATGGAACTATGGCTACACCTTC. Its translation is CASSSETGVWNYGYTF.

There are many counts of this clonotype. J is TRBJ2-7 and V is TRBV20-1; the D gene could be TRBD1 or TRBD2 (6 bases each). This CDR3 has 13 amino acids. Trimming took 6 bases from V and 4 from J, leaving 16 bases between them. The germline V gene encodes CDR1 DFQATT and CDR2 SNEGSKA (reference sequence). The CDR3: CSAGGPDGYEQYF. The CDR3 nucleotides are TGCAGTGCAGGGGGGCCCGACGGATACGAGCAGTACTTC.

This clonotype was observed a handful of times. CDR3 nucleotide sequence: TGTGCCAGCAGCCCGGCACGTGGGGGGTACAATGAGCAGTTCTTC. Encoded protein: CASSPARGGYNEQFF. This chain connects TRBV27 to TRBJ2-1, with a possible D match to TRBD2 (6 bases). The CDR3 length is 15 residues. CDR1 is MNHEY, CDR2 SMNVEV, per germline (reference sequence). Trimming removed 6 bases from V and 4 bases from J, with 16 bases in between.

This clonotype was seen a few times. The chain joins TRBV12-3 or TRBV12-4 to TRBJ1-2, with D unclear. This CDR3 is built from 12 residues. The V gene lost 4 bases and the J gene lost 6 bases, with 9 bases spanning the gap. The CDR3 loop is CASSWTVDGYTF. The CDR3 region has the DNA TGTGCCAGCAGTTGGACGGTGGATGGCTACACCTTC.

At least ten counts were recorded for this clonotype. The V gene is TRBV29-1, the J gene TRBJ2-2; 7 bases align to TRBD2. Germline V gene lookup returns CDR1 SQVTM and CDR2 ANQGSEA. The CDR3 has 15 residues. The ends lost 5 bases at V and 4 bases at J; junction bases unmatched: 10. CDR3 sequence reads: CSVHLAGDSTGELFF. The CDR3 coding sequence is TGCAGCGTTCATCTCGCGGGAGACAGCACCGGGGAGCTGTTTTTT.

This clonotype came up many times. The rearrangement uses TRBV7-9 and TRBJ2-1; 11 bases line up with TRBD2. Germline values: CDR1 SEHNR, CDR2 FQNEAQ (reference sequence). The CDR3 covers 17 residues. V shed 5 bases, J shed 5 bases, and the junction held 11 bases outside the gene matches. CDR3 coding DNA: TGTGCCAGCAGCCAACCTGTAGGGACTAGCGGAAACAATGAGCAGTTCTTC. Residues: CASSQPVGTSGNNEQFF.

The table lists this clonotype with a few counts. The chain employs TRBV6-5 and TRBJ2-5; 7 nucleotides agree with TRBD1. Germline CDR1 MNHEY, CDR2 SVGAGI. There are 15 residues in the CDR3. V trimming: 2 bases; J trimming: 4 bases; junction bases outside the gene matches: 7. The DNA of the CDR3 is TGTGCCAGCAGTTACGCCCGACAGGGAACAGAGACCCAGTACTTC. Its translation is CASSYARQGTETQYF.

Many counts were recorded for this clonotype. V is TRBV2 and J is TRBJ2-2; D is perhaps TRBD2 (5 bases). Germline V gives CDR1 SNHLY, CDR2 FYNNEI. The V end lost 7 bases, the J end lost 4 bases, and 10 bases lay between the germline ends. This CDR3 region has 13 residues. CDR3 DNA sequence: TGTGCCAGCACTAGCAGGTTCACCGGGGAGCTGTTTTTT. It encodes CASTSRFTGELFF.

This clonotype was seen a few times. The rearrangement links TRBV5-1 to TRBJ2-5; TRBD1 might be the D (5 bases). The V end lost 1 base, the J end lost 3 bases, and 13 bases lay between the germline ends. This CDR3 is 15 amino acids long. CDR1 is SGHRS and CDR2 is YFSETQ in the germline V gene. The CDR3 loop reads CASSLFFRAEETQYF. The DNA of the CDR3 is TGCGCCAGCAGCTTGTTCTTCAGGGCCGAAGAGACCCAGTACTTC.